The sequence of this T cell receptor (beta chain) was determined in a study of T cell repertoires in cytomegalovirus infection. With regard to this clonotype: Its antigen is unknown.

TCRdb recomputed calls from the reads with MiXCR, one row per CDR3 protein. Found here are roughly 500,000 distinct CDR3 sequences, about 33% of them singletons; the top ten hold roughly 17%. Germline V gene lookup returns CDR1 MNHGY and CDR2 SAAAGT. This CDR3 is built from 13 residues. The V gene lost 0 bases and the J gene lost 7 bases, with 7 bases spanning the gap. The source was cultured PBMCs, collected from culture after CMV antigen stimulation. The rearrangement uses TRBV6-8 and TRBJ2-1; maybe TRBD1 (5 bases). The TCR sequence derives from a human donor in good health (CMV status not recorded). Some clones in this sample may be carry-over from other donors' samples. The CDR3 reads CASSYSRQNEQFF. CDR3 nucleotides: TGTGCCAGCAGTTACTCGCGACAGAATGAGCAGTTCTTC.